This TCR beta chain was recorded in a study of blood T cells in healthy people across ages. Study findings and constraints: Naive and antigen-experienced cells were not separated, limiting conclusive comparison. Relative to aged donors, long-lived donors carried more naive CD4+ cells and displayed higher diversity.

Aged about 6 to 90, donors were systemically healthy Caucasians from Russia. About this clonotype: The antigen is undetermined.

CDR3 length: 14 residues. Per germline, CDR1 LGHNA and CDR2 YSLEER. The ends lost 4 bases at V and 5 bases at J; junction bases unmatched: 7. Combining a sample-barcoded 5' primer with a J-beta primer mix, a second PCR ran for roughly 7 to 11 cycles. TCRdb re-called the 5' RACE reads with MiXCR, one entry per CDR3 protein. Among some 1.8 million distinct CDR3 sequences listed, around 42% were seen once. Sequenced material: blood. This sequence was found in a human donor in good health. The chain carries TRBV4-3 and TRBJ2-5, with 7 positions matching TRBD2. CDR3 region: CASSLPWGGETQYF. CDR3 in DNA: TGCGCCAGCAGCCTTCCGTGGGGGGGGGAGACCCAGTACTTC.